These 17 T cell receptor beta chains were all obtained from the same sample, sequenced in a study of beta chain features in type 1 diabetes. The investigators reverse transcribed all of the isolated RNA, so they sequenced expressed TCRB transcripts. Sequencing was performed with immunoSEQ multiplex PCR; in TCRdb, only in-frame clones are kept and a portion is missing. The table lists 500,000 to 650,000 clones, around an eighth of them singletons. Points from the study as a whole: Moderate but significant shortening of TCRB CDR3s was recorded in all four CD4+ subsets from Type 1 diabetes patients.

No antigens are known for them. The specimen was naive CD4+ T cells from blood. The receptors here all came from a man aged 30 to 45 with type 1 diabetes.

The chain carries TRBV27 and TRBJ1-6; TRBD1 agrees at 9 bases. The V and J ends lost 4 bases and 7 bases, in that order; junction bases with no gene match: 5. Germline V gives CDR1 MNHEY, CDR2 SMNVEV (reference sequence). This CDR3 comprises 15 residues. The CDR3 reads CASSSPGQGNSPLHF. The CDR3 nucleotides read TGTGCCAGCAGTTCCCCGGGACAGGGCAATTCACCCCTCCACTTT.

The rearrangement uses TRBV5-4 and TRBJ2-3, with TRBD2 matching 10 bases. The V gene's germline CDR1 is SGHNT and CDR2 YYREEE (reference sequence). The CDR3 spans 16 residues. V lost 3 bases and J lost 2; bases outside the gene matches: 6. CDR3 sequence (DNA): TGTGCCAGCAGCTCCAGCGGGGGGGCCCCCACAGATACGCAGTATTTT. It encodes CASSSSGGAPTDTQYF.

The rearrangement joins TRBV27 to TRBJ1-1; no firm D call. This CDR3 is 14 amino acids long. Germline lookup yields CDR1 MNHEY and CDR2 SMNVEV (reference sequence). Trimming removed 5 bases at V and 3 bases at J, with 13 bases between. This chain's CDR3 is CASSPGDGHTEAFF. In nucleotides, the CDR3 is TGTGCCAGCAGTCCCGGGGATGGTCACACTGAAGCTTTCTTT.

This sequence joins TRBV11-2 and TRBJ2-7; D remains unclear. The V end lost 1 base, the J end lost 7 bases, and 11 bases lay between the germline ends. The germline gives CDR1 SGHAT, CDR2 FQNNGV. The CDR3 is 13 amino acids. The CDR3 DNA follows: TGTGCCAGCAGCTTAGTTACAGCTGGGGAGCAGTACTTC. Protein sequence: CASSLVTAGEQYF.

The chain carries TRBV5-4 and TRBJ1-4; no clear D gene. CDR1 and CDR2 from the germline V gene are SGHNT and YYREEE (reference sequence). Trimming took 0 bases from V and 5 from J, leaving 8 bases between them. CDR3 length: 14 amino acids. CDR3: CASSLAVENEKLFF. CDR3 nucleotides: TGTGCCAGCAGCTTGGCCGTGGAGAATGAAAAACTGTTTTTT.

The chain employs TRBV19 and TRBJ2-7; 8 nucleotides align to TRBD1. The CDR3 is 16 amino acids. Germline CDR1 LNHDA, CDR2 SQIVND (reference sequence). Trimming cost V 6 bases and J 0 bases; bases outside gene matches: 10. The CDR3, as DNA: TGTGCCAGTAGCCGTGGACAGGGAAGGACCTCCTACGAGCAGTACTTC. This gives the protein CASSRGQGRTSYEQYF.

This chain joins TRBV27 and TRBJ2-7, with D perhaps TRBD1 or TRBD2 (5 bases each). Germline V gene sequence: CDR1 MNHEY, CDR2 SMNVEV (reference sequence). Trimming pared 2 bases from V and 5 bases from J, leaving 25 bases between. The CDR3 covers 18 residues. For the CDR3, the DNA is TGTGCCAGCAGTTTAGGGTGGGCAGGGAGTAACCTCGGCCACGAGCAGTACTTC. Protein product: CASSLGWAGSNLGHEQYF.

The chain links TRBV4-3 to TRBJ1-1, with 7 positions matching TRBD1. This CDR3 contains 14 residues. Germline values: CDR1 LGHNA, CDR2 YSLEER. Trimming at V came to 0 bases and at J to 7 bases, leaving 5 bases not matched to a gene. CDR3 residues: CASSQDGRQGEAFF. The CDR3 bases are TGCGCCAGCAGCCAAGATGGCAGACAGGGTGAAGCTTTCTTT.

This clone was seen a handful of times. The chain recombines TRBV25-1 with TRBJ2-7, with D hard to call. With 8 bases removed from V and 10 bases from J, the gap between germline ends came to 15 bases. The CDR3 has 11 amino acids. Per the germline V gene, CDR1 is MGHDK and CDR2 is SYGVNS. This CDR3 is CASEIGRRQYF. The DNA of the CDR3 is TGTGCCAGCGAGATAGGACGGAGACAGTACTTC.

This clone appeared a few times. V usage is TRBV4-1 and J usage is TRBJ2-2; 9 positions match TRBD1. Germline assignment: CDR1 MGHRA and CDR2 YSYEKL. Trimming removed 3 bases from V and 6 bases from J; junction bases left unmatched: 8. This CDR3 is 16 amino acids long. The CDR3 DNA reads TGCGCCAGCAGCCAGGAGTGGGGACAGGGTTCCGGGGAGCTGTTTTTT. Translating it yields CASSQEWGQGSGELFF.

The CDR3 bases are TGTGCCATCAGTGACCCGGACAGGGGTCAGCCCCAGCATTTT. It codes for CAISDPDRGQPQHF. This chain links TRBV10-3 with TRBJ1-5, with 9 bases matching TRBD1. CDR3 size: 14 residues. V shed 3 bases, J shed 6 bases, and the junction held 3 bases outside the gene matches. Germline loops: CDR1 ENHRY, CDR2 SYGVKD.

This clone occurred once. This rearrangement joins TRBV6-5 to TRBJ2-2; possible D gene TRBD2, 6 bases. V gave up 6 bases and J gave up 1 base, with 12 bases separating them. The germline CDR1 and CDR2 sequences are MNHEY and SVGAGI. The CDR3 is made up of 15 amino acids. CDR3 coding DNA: TGTGCCAGCAGGAACTGGAGGGGGAACACCGGGGAGCTGTTTTTT. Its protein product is CASRNWRGNTGELFF.

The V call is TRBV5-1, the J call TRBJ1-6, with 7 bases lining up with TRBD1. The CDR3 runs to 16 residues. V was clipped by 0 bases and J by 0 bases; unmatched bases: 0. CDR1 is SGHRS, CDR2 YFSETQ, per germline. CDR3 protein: CASSLGQGSYNSPLHF. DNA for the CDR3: TGCGCCAGCAGCTTGGGACAGGGCTCCTATAATTCACCCCTCCACTTT. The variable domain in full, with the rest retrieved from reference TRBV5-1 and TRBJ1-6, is KAGVTQTPRYLIKTRGQQVTLSCSPISGHRSVSWYQQTPGQGLQFLFEYFSETQRNKGNFPGRFSGRQFSNSRSEMNVSTLELGDSALYLCASSLGQGSYNSPLHFGNGTRLTVT.

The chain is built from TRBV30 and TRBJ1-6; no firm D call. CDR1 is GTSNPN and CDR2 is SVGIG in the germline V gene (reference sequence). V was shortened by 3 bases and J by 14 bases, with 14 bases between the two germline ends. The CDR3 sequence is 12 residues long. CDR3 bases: TGTGCCTGGAGCCCTAGGCCTCCCTCCCTCCACTTT. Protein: CAWSPRPPSLHF.

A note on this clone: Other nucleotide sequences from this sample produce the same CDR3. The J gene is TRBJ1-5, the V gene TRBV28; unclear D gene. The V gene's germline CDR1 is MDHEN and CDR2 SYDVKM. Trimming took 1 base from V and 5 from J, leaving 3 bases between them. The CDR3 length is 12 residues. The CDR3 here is CASSLLHQPQHF. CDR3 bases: TGTGCCAGCAGTTTATTGCATCAGCCCCAGCATTTT. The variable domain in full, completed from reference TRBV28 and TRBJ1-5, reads DVKVTQSSRYLVKRTGEKVFLECVQDMDHENMFWYRQDPGLGLRLIYFSYDVKMKEKGDIPEGYSVSREKKERFSLILESASTNQTSMYLCASSLLHQPQHFGDGTRLSIL.

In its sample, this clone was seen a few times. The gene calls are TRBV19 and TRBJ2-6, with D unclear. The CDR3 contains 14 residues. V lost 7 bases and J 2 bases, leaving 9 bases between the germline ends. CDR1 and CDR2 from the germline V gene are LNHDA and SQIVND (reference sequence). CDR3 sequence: CASKSHPGANVLTF. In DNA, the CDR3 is TGTGCCAGTAAAAGCCATCCTGGGGCCAACGTCCTGACTTTC.

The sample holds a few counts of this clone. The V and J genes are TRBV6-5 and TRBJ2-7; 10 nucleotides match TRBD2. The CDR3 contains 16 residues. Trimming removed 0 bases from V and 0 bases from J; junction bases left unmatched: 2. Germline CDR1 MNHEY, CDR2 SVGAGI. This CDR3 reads CASSYSTSGASYEQYF. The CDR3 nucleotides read TGTGCCAGCAGTTACTCCACTAGCGGGGCCTCCTACGAGCAGTACTTC.